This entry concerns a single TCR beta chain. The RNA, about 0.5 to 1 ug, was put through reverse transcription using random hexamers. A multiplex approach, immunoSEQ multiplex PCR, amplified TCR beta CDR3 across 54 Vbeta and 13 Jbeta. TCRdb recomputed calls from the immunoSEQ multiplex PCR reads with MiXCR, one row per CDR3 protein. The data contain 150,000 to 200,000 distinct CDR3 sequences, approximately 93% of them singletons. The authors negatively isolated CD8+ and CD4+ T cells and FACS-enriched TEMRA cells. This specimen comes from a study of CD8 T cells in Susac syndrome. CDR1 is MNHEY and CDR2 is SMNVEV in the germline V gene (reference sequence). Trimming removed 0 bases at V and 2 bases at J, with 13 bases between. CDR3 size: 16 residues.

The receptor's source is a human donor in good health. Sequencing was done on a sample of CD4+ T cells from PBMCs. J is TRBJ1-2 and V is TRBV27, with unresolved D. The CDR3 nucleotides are TGTGCCAGCAGTTTATCTTCCCCAGCAGCCAACTATGGCTACACCTTC. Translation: CASSLSSPAANYGYTF.